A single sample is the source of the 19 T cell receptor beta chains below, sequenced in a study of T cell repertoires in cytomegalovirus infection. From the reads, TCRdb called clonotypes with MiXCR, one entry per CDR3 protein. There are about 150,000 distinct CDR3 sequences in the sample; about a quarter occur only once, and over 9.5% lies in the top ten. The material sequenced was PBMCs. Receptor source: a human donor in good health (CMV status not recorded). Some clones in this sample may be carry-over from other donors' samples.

The CDR3 DNA is TGTGCCAGCAGCTTCTGGGGGGACGGCTACACCTTC. Its protein product is CASSFWGDGYTF. This chain links TRBV7-9 with TRBJ1-2, with D possibly matching TRBD1 (5 bases). V was pared by 3 bases and J by 8 bases, with 10 bases between. Germline V lookup: CDR1 SEHNR, CDR2 FQNEAQ (reference sequence). The CDR3 runs 12 residues.

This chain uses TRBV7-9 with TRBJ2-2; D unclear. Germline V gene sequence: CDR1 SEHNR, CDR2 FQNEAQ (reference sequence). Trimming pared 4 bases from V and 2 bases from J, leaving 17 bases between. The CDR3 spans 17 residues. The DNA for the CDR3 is TGTGCCAGCAGCTCAACGTCTGCGGCTCTAAACACCGGGGAGCTGTTTTTT. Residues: CASSSTSAALNTGELFF.

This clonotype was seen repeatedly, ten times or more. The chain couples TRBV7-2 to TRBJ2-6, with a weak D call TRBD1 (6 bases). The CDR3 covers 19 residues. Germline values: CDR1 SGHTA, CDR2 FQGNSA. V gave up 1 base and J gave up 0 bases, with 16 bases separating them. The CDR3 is CASSLGSRGRASGANVLTF. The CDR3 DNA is TGTGCCAGCAGCTTAGGGTCCAGGGGACGCGCCTCTGGGGCCAACGTCCTGACTTTC.

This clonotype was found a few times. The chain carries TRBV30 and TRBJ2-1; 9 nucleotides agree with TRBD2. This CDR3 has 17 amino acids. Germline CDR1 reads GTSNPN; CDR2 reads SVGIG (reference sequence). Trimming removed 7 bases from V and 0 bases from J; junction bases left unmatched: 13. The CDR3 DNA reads TGTGCCTCCTCAAGGGGTAGCGGGAGAAGCTCCTACAATGAGCAGTTCTTC. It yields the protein CASSRGSGRSSYNEQFF.

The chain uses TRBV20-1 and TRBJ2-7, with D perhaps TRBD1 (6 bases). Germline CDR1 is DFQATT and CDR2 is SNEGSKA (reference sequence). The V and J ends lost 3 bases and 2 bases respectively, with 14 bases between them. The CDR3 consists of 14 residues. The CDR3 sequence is CSASLDRRPYEQYF. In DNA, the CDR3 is TGCAGTGCTAGCCTAGACAGGCGGCCCTACGAGCAGTACTTC.

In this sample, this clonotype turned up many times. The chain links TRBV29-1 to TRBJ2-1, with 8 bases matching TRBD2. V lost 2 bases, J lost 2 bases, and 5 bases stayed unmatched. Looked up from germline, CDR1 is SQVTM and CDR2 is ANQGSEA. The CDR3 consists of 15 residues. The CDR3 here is CSVESSGGAYNEQFF. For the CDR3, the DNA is TGCAGCGTTGAATCTTCGGGGGGGGCCTACAATGAGCAGTTCTTC.

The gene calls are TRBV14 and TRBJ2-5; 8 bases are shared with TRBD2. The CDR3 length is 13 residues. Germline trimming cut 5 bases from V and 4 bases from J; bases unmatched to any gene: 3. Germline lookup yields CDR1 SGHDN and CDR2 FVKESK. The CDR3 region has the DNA TGTGCCAGCAGCGGGACTAGTCTAGAGACCCAGTACTTC. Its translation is CASSGTSLETQYF.

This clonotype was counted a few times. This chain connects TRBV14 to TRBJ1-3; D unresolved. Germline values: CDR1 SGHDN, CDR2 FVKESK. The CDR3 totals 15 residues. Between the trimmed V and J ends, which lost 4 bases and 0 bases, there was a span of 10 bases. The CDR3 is CASSRPGNSGNTIYF. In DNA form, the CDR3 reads TGTGCCAGCAGCCGGCCGGGAAACTCTGGAAACACCATATATTTT.

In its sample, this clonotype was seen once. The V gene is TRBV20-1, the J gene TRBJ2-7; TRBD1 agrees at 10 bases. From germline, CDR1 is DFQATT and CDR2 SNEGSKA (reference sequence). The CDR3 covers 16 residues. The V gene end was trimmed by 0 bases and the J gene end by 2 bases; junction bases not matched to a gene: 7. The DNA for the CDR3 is TGCAGTGCTAGAGAAACCCCCGGGACAGGGGCCTACGAGCAGTACTTC. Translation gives CSARETPGTGAYEQYF.

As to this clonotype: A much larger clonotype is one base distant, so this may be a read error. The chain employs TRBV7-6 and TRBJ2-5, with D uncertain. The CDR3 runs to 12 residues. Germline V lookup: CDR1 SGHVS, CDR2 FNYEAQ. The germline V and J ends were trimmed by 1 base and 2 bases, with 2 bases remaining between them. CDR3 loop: CASSLVQETQYF. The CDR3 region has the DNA TGTGCCAGCAGCTTAGTGCAAGAGACCCAGTACTTC.

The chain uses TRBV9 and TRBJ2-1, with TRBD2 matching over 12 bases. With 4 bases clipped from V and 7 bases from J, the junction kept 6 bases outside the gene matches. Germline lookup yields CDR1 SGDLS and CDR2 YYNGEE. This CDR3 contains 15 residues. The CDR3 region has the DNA TGTGCCAGCAGCACAACTAGCGGGAGGATGAATGAGCAGTTCTTC. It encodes CASSTTSGRMNEQFF.

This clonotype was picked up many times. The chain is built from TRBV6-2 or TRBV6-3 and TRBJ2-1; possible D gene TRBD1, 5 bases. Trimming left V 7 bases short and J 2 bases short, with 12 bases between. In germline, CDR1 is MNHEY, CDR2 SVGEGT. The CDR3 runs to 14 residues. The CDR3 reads CASIKGNPYNEQFF. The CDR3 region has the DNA TGTGCCAGCATTAAGGGGAACCCCTACAATGAGCAGTTCTTC.

CDR3 region: CAISVGWTEAFF. In DNA, the CDR3 is TGTGCCATCAGTGTGGGATGGACTGAAGCTTTCTTT. The rearrangement joins TRBV10-3 to TRBJ1-1; D is unclear. This CDR3 region has 12 residues. Germline V gene sequence: CDR1 ENHRY, CDR2 SYGVKD. Trimming took off 4 bases at V and 5 bases at J, with 8 bases between the two ends.

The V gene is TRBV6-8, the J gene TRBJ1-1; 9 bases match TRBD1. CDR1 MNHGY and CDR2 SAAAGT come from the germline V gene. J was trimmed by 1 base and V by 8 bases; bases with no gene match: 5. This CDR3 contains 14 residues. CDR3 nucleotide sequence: TGTGCCAGCGGTTCGGACAGGGGGAACACTGAAGCTTTCTTT. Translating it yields CASGSDRGNTEAFF.

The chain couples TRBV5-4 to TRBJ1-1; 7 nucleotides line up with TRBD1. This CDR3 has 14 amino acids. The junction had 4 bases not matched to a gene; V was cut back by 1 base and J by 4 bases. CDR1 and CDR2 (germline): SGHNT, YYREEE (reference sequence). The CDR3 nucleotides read TGTGCCAGCAGCTTGTGGGGGACAGCCACTGAAGCTTTCTTT. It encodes CASSLWGTATEAFF.

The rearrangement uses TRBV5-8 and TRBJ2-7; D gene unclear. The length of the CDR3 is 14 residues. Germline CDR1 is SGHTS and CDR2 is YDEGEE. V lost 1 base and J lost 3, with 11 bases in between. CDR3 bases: TGTGCCAGCAGCTTGCGAGGTCTGCACTACGAGCAGTACTTC. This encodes CASSLRGLHYEQYF.

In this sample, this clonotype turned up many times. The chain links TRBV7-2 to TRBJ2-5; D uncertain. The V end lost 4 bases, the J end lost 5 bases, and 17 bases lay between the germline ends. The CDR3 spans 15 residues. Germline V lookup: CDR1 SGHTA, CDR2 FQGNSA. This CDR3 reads CASSSLGSRTETQYF. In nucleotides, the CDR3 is TGTGCCAGCAGCTCCCTAGGATCCCGGACGGAGACCCAGTACTTC. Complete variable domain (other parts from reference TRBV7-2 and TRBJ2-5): GAGVSQSPSNKVTEKGKDVELRCDPISGHTALYWYRQSLGQGLEFLIYFQGNSAPDKSGLPSDRFSAERTGGSVSTLTIQRTQQEDSAVYLCASSSLGSRTETQYFGPGTRLLVL.

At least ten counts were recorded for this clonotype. CDR3 region: CASSLDLVEKGTDTQYF. In DNA, the CDR3 is TGTGCCAGCAGCTTAGATCTTGTCGAAAAGGGGACAGATACGCAGTATTTT. The chain recombines TRBV7-2 with TRBJ2-3; weak D call: TRBD1 (5 bases). The CDR3 is made up of 17 amino acids. CDR1 is SGHTA and CDR2 is FQGNSA in the germline V gene. The V end was cut by 1 base, the J end by 3 bases, with 17 bases between. The complete variable domain, with remaining parts taken from reference TRBV7-2 and TRBJ2-3, reads GAGVSQSPSNKVTEKGKDVELRCDPISGHTALYWYRQSLGQGLEFLIYFQGNSAPDKSGLPSDRFSAERTGGSVSTLTIQRTQQEDSAVYLCASSLDLVEKGTDTQYFGPGTRLTVL.

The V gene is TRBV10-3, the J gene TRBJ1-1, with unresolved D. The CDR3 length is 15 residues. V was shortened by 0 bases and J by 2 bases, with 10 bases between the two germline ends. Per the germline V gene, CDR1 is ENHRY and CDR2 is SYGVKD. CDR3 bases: TGTGCCATCAGTGAGTCGTCGAACGGTAACACTGAAGCTTTCTTT. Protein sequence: CAISESSNGNTEAFF.